These 9 T cell receptor beta chains were sequenced from one sample in a study of cytomegalovirus exposure and HLA in healthy donors. The study ran its PCR with 60 Vbeta and 13 Jbeta primers. Clones were read by immunoSEQ multiplex PCR, and TCRdb kept only the in-frame ones, dropping some. Of 100,000 to 150,000 clones in the sample, approximately 84% are singletons; the top ten hold approximately 2.6%. Sequencing was performed on PBMCs. The receptors originated from a boy younger than 10 in good health and CMV-seronegative.

This chain uses TRBV4-1 with TRBJ1-2, with D possibly being TRBD1 (5 bases). Trimming took 5 bases from V and 3 from J, leaving 16 bases between them. The CDR3 runs 15 residues. The germline V gene has CDR1 MGHRA and CDR2 YSYEKL. CDR3 in amino acids: CASSFTLQGDYGYTF. CDR3 DNA sequence: TGCGCCAGCAGCTTCACCCTTCAGGGTGACTATGGCTACACCTTC.

CDR3: CASSLGSDEQYF. The DNA for the CDR3 is TGTGCCAGCAGCTTAGGGTCGGACGAGCAGTACTTC. This rearrangement joins TRBV11-1 to TRBJ2-7; D is unclear. V gave up 1 base and J gave up 5 bases, with 6 bases separating them. Germline assignment: CDR1 SGHAT and CDR2 FQDESV (reference sequence). The length of the CDR3 is 12 residues.

This chain uses TRBV19 with TRBJ1-1, with D perhaps TRBD1 (5 bases). The CDR3 sequence is 15 residues long. Germline V gene lookup returns CDR1 LNHDA and CDR2 SQIVND (reference sequence). V was cut by 8 bases and J by 4 bases, with 20 bases left in between. CDR3 sequence reads: CASDGAGKALTEAFF. The CDR3 DNA reads as TGTGCCAGTGACGGAGCAGGGAAGGCTCTCACTGAAGCTTTCTTT.

The rearrangement links TRBV27 to TRBJ2-1; a possible D gene is TRBD1 (5 bases). The CDR3 consists of 13 residues. V lost 8 bases to trimming and J lost 4 bases, with 12 bases between them. Germline loops: CDR1 MNHEY, CDR2 SMNVEV (reference sequence). CDR3 nucleotides: TGTGCCAGCGGCAGATCAGGGTACAATGAGCAGTTCTTC. Protein: CASGRSGYNEQFF.

The rearrangement joins TRBV29-1 to TRBJ2-3, with TRBD2 matching 14 bases. Germline CDR1 SQVTM, CDR2 ANQGSEA. The CDR3 has 19 amino acids. The ends lost 5 bases at V and 5 bases at J; junction bases unmatched: 18. The CDR3 DNA reads as TGCAGCGTTTGGCTGGTCAGTCCCGGGACTAGCGGGAGTGGAGATACGCAGTATTTT. Protein product: CSVWLVSPGTSGSGDTQYF.

CDR3 protein: CASSWDAGDEQYV. The CDR3 DNA sequence: TGCGCCAGCAGCTGGGACGCGGGGGACGAGCAGTACGTC. V usage is TRBV5-1 and J usage is TRBJ2-7, with 7 bases lining up with TRBD2. The junction had 5 bases not matched to a gene; V was cut back by 3 bases and J by 5 bases. The CDR3 totals 13 residues. CDR1 is SGHRS, CDR2 YFSETQ, per germline.

This chain joins TRBV9 and TRBJ2-5, with D possibly being TRBD2 (5 bases). Trimming stripped 0 bases from V and 3 bases from J, with 9 bases between. This CDR3 spans 14 amino acids. Germline V CDR1 and CDR2: SGDLS, YYNGEE. The CDR3 DNA reads TGTGCCAGCAGCGTAGGTCTAGCAGAAGAGACCCAGTACTTC. As protein: CASSVGLAEETQYF. Looking up the rest from reference TRBV9 and TRBJ2-5 gives the full variable domain: DSGVTQTPKHLITATGQRVTLRCSPRSGDLSVYWYQQSLDQGLQFLIQYYNGEERAKGNILERFSAQQFPDLHSELNLSSLELGDSALYFCASSVGLAEETQYFGPGTRLLVL.

This chain links TRBV14 with TRBJ2-1; 9 nucleotides agree with TRBD2. Trimming at V came to 4 bases and at J to 6 bases, leaving 10 bases not matched to a gene. Germline lookup yields CDR1 SGHDN and CDR2 FVKESK. The CDR3 totals 16 residues. The CDR3 reads CASSPTPSGVLNEQFF. The CDR3 bases are TGTGCCAGCAGCCCCACTCCTAGCGGGGTACTCAATGAGCAGTTCTTC.

The V call is TRBV5-1, the J call TRBJ2-2; TRBD1 aligns across 7 bases. The CDR3 length is 16 residues. The junction had 4 bases not matched to a gene; V was cut back by 2 bases and J by 0 bases. The germline V gene has CDR1 SGHRS and CDR2 YFSETQ. The CDR3 spells CASSLQGSPNTGELFF. The CDR3 DNA reads TGCGCCAGCAGCTTACAGGGGAGTCCGAACACCGGGGAGCTGTTTTTT.